These 31 T cell receptor beta chains share one sample of origin, sequenced in a study of regulatory T cells in long-lasting Graves disease. Arm-PCR of CDR3 regions and iRepertoire HTBI primers were the basis on which TCR beta libraries were built. TCRdb fed the multiplex PCR reads into MiXCR, producing one record per CDR3 protein. Among 250,000 or so distinct CDR3 sequences listed, more than 15% were seen once. Stated time point: newly diagnosed GD, antithyroid drugs for less than 3 months. PBMCs provided the RNA from which the TCR library was made. Separately, the same data were catalogued under a study of T cells in Graves' hyperthyroidism and ophthalmopathy.

Sequenced here: peripheral blood mononuclear cells (PBMCs), sampled at new diagnosis, from a patient treated with antithyroid drugs. These receptors all stem from a woman aged 25 to 39 with Graves disease.

This clonotype was observed a handful of times. The rearrangement uses TRBV27 and TRBJ1-1; D is perhaps TRBD1 (5 bases). Germline CDR1 MNHEY, CDR2 SMNVEV (reference sequence). The CDR3 consists of 16 residues. V was shortened by 2 bases and J by 5 bases, with 18 bases between the two germline ends. The chain's CDR3 is CASSLRYGGVGTEAFF. The CDR3 bases are TGTGCCAGCAGTTTACGTTATGGGGGGGTAGGGACTGAAGCTTTCTTT.

A remark on this clonotype: It is likely a read error: a sequence one base away is far more abundant. The CDR3 DNA sequence: TGTGCCAGCAGCTTAGAGTATAGCGGGGGTGTCGAGACCCAGTACTTC. This sequence encodes CASSLEYSGGVETQYF. This chain joins TRBV7-2 and TRBJ2-1, with 9 bases lining up with TRBD2. Gene TRBJ2-5 matches the end of the DNA better, so the J call may be wrong. The CDR3 runs 16 residues. Germline CDR1 and CDR2: SGHTA and FQGNSA.

There are many counts of this clonotype. This chain connects TRBV6-1 to TRBJ2-1; D remains ambiguous. V was cut by 4 bases and J by 8 bases, with 15 bases left in between. The V gene's germline CDR1 is MNHNS and CDR2 SASEGT. The CDR3 loop spans 14 amino acids. CDR3 DNA sequence: TGTGCCAGCAGTGCCCGAGGACGGAGAGATGAGCAGTTCTTC. Its translation: CASSARGRRDEQFF.

This clonotype was seen ten or more times. The genes are TRBV29-1 and TRBJ2-1; D gene ambiguous. The CDR3 has 11 amino acids. CDR1 SQVTM and CDR2 ANQGSEA come from the germline V gene. V was trimmed by 8 bases and J by 6 bases, leaving 11 bases between them. The CDR3 bases are TGCAGCCTGACCTGGACCAATGAGCAGTTCTTC. This encodes CSLTWTNEQFF.

In this sample, this clonotype turned up a few times. V usage is TRBV7-3 and J usage is TRBJ2-3; 10 bases map to TRBD2. J gave up 3 bases and V 5 bases, and 8 bases lay outside the gene matches. CDR3 length equals 16 residues. The V gene's germline CDR1 is SGHTA and CDR2 FQGTGA. The CDR3 DNA follows: TGTGCCAGCAGCCAAACGAGCGGGGGGGTAACAGATACGCAGTATTTT. This gives the protein CASSQTSGGVTDTQYF.

This chain connects TRBV20-1 to TRBJ2-6; 10 bases are shared with TRBD1. CDR1 is DFQATT and CDR2 is SNEGSKA in the germline V gene (reference sequence). Trimming took 6 bases from V and 0 from J; bases not matched to a gene: 8. This CDR3 comprises 17 residues. This chain's CDR3 is CSAPGTGAISGANVLTF. The DNA for the CDR3 is TGCAGTGCCCCCGGGACAGGGGCTATCTCTGGGGCCAACGTCCTGACTTTC.

This clonotype has ten or more counts. V gene TRBV20-1 combines with J gene TRBJ1-1; TRBD1 might be the D (6 bases). Trimming took off 1 base at V and 1 base at J, with 13 bases between the two ends. The germline V gene encodes CDR1 DFQATT and CDR2 SNEGSKA (reference sequence). The CDR3 runs 15 residues. Here the CDR3 reads CSARGGAHSNTEAFF. The CDR3 nucleotides are TGCAGTGCTAGAGGGGGGGCACATTCGAACACTGAAGCTTTCTTT.

V and J are TRBV6-1 and TRBJ1-2, with no clear D. V was shortened by 8 bases and J by 8 bases, with 12 bases between the two germline ends. The CDR3 sequence is 11 residues long. Germline V CDR1 and CDR2: MNHNS, SASEGT. This CDR3 is CASGPGRGYTF. Written as DNA, the CDR3 is TGTGCCAGCGGGCCCGGACGGGGCTACACCTTC.

This clonotype was counted at least ten times. J is TRBJ2-2 and V is TRBV12-3 or TRBV12-4; no reliable D call. V was cut by 7 bases and J by 3 bases, with 18 bases left in between. This CDR3 has 16 residues. The chain's CDR3 is CASTAAPHQDTGELFF. The DNA of the CDR3 is TGTGCCAGCACCGCGGCCCCCCATCAGGACACCGGGGAGCTGTTTTTT.

The sample holds many counts of this clonotype. V usage is TRBV7-2 and J usage is TRBJ2-5; 7 nucleotides agree with TRBD2. V shed 5 bases and J 5 bases; nucleotides not matched to a gene: 14. The germline gives CDR1 SGHTA, CDR2 FQGNSA. There are 16 residues in the CDR3. CDR3: CASSRPRYGGSETQYF. DNA of the CDR3: TGTGCCAGCAGCCGACCCCGGTACGGGGGGTCGGAGACCCAGTACTTC. Variable domain in full (rest from reference TRBV7-2 and TRBJ2-5): GAGVSQSPSNKVTEKGKDVELRCDPISGHTALYWYRQSLGQGLEFLIYFQGNSAPDKSGLPSDRFSAERTGGSVSTLTIQRTQQEDSAVYLCASSRPRYGGSETQYFGPGTRLLVL.

The J gene is TRBJ2-7, the V gene TRBV12-5; D ambiguous. With 4 bases removed from V and 4 bases from J, the gap between germline ends came to 8 bases. Per germline, CDR1 LGHNT and CDR2 FRNRAP. This CDR3 contains 12 residues. CDR3 coding DNA: TGTGCTAGTGGTTCCATGATGTACGAGCAGTACTTC. Residues: CASGSMMYEQYF.

This clonotype was recorded a few times. The V call is TRBV2, the J call TRBJ1-1, with TRBD1 matching over 7 bases. CDR1 and CDR2 (germline): SNHLY, FYNNEI. V was clipped by 6 bases and J by 2 bases; unmatched bases: 9. CDR3 size: 15 residues. The CDR3 DNA reads as TGTGCCAGCAGCGGGGGGGGACAGAGAAACACTGAAGCTTTCTTT. Its translation is CASSGGGQRNTEAFF.

Many counts were recorded for this clonotype. The V call is TRBV20-1, the J call TRBJ1-2; 10 bases agree with TRBD1. The germline gives CDR1 DFQATT, CDR2 SNEGSKA (reference sequence). The ends lost 6 bases at V and 4 bases at J; junction bases unmatched: 5. The CDR3 has 13 amino acids. CDR3 DNA: TGCAGTGCCGTGGGACAGGGGATCTATGGCTACACCTTC. Amino acid sequence: CSAVGQGIYGYTF.

This clonotype showed up many times. The chain carries TRBV20-1 and TRBJ2-7; 11 nucleotides line up with TRBD1. Unmatched junction bases numbered 17, after V lost 3 bases and J lost 13 bases. The CDR3 is 15 residues long. Per germline, CDR1 DFQATT and CDR2 SNEGSKA (reference sequence). The chain's CDR3 is CSASNTHTGTGGLYF. Here the CDR3 DNA reads TGCAGTGCTAGCAATACACATACCGGGACAGGGGGACTTTACTTC.

This clonotype was observed a handful of times. Being one base from a much bigger clone, this may be a read error. V is TRBV12-3 or TRBV12-4 and J is TRBJ1-1; D possibly corresponds to TRBD1 (6 bases). The CDR3 totals 12 residues. The CDR3 protein is CASSRYRAEALF. CDR3 nucleotide sequence: TGTGCCAGCAGTCGCTACAGGGCCGAAGCTCTCTTT.

The chain joins TRBV5-1 to TRBJ1-1, with unresolved D. Germline values: CDR1 SGHRS, CDR2 YFSETQ. The V gene lost 1 base and the J gene lost 4 bases, with 14 bases spanning the gap. The CDR3 length is 15 residues. CDR3 DNA: TGCGCCAGCAGCTTGAGTACGGGTTTGGGCACTGAAGCTTTCTTT. It translates to CASSLSTGLGTEAFF.

This clonotype was detected many times. This chain connects TRBV20-1 to TRBJ2-5; 12 nucleotides agree with TRBD1. This CDR3 has 16 amino acids. Trimming removed 2 bases from V and 5 bases from J; junction bases left unmatched: 9. Germline V CDR1 and CDR2: DFQATT, SNEGSKA (reference sequence). The CDR3 bases are TGCAGTGCTAGAACTTCCGGGACAGGGGGCTTGGAGACCCAGTACTTC. Its translation: CSARTSGTGGLETQYF.

This clonotype was found many times. The chain carries TRBV12-3 or TRBV12-4 and TRBJ1-2, with 7 nucleotides matching TRBD1. The CDR3 sequence is 13 residues long. Germline trimming cut 5 bases from V and 7 bases from J; bases unmatched to any gene: 7. The CDR3 bases are TGTGCCAGCAGTCCTGGACAGGTCCGTGGCTACACCTTC. It is translated as CASSPGQVRGYTF.

For the CDR3, the DNA is TGCAGTGCTGGGGCGGGACAGGGGGCAAGGAACACTGAAGCTTTCTTT. This sequence encodes CSAGAGQGARNTEAFF. V is TRBV20-1 and J is TRBJ1-1, with TRBD1 matching 12 bases. The V gene's germline CDR1 is DFQATT and CDR2 SNEGSKA (reference sequence). The V segment lost 5 bases and the J segment 1 base; nucleotides outside the gene matches: 8. The CDR3 runs to 16 residues.

This clonotype was observed many times. This chain uses TRBV7-2 with TRBJ2-4; D unresolved. Germline V gene sequence: CDR1 SGHTA, CDR2 FQGNSA. The CDR3 totals 12 residues. Trimming left V 1 base short and J 12 bases short, with 10 bases between. CDR3 nucleotide sequence: TGTGCCAGCAGCTTAGAGGGAACACCTCAGTACTTC. Protein: CASSLEGTPQYF.

The sample holds many counts of this clonotype. CDR3 in amino acids: CASNPLDGDTQYF. CDR3 nucleotides: TGTGCCAGCAACCCATTGGACGGAGATACGCAGTATTTT. V usage is TRBV2 and J usage is TRBJ2-3, with D unclear. CDR3 length equals 13 residues. Germline assignment: CDR1 SNHLY and CDR2 FYNNEI. V gave up 7 bases and J gave up 5 bases, with 13 bases separating them.

This clonotype has only a few counts. V usage is TRBV6-1 and J usage is TRBJ1-4, with D possibly TRBD1 on 6 matching bases. The CDR3 spans 16 residues. Looked up from germline, CDR1 is MNHNS and CDR2 is SASEGT. The V gene lost 7 bases and the J gene lost 4 bases, with 19 bases spanning the gap. CDR3 bases: TGTGCCAGCAAGAAAAGCTCCGGGGGCGTTAATGAAAAACTGTTTTTT. Encoded protein: CASKKSSGGVNEKLFF.

This clonotype was observed at least ten times. This chain joins TRBV6-9 and TRBJ1-5, with a possible D match to TRBD1 (5 bases). This CDR3 comprises 14 residues. Germline CDR1 reads MNHGY; CDR2 reads SVAAGI. Trimming pared 3 bases from V and 4 bases from J, leaving 10 bases between. CDR3 coding DNA: TGTGCCAGCAGTTACGAGGGGTTAAATCAGCCCCAGCATTTT. It encodes CASSYEGLNQPQHF.

This clonotype appeared many times. J is TRBJ2-6 and V is TRBV3-1; D is ambiguous. Germline lookup yields CDR1 LGHDT and CDR2 YNNKEL (reference sequence). V dropped 1 base and J dropped 4 bases, with 14 bases sitting between them. CDR3 length: 17 amino acids. The CDR3 nucleotides are TGTGCCAGCAGCCAAGCACCGGTGGCTCCCGGGGCCAACGTCCTGACTTTC. It translates to CASSQAPVAPGANVLTF.

The CDR3 coding sequence is TGTGCCAGCAGTGACTTTTTTCGGGGGGCAACAGATACGCAGTATTTT. Translation: CASSDFFRGATDTQYF. The gene calls are TRBV6-2 or TRBV6-3 and TRBJ2-3; TRBD2 is a possible D gene (7 bases). V lost 5 bases and J lost 3, with 18 bases in between. CDR3 length equals 16 residues. Per the germline V gene, CDR1 is MNHEY and CDR2 is SVGEGT.

The sample holds many counts of this clonotype. This chain links TRBV12-3 or TRBV12-4 with TRBJ2-1; TRBD2 matches 10 bases. J lost 10 bases, V lost 6 bases, and 6 bases had no gene match. The CDR3 has 13 residues. CDR3 coding DNA: TGTGCCAGCAGAACTAGCGGGGCAGGGGAGCAGTTCTTC. It codes for CASRTSGAGEQFF.

This clonotype was recorded many times. The V call is TRBV28, the J call TRBJ2-7; perhaps TRBD2 as D (6 bases). The V end was cut by 2 bases, the J end by 8 bases, with 13 bases between. CDR1 and CDR2 (germline): MDHEN, SYDVKM. The CDR3 sequence is 13 residues long. CDR3 region: CASSLEASGQQYF. Written as DNA, the CDR3 is TGTGCCAGCAGTTTAGAGGCGAGCGGGCAGCAGTACTTC. Full variable domain (missing parts from reference TRBV28 and TRBJ2-7): DVKVTQSSRYLVKRTGEKVFLECVQDMDHENMFWYRQDPGLGLRLIYFSYDVKMKEKGDIPEGYSVSREKKERFSLILESASTNQTSMYLCASSLEASGQQYFGPGTRLTVT.

This clonotype was recorded many times. The chain carries TRBV10-2 and TRBJ2-3, with 7 bases identical to TRBD2. CDR1 and CDR2 (germline): WSHSY, SAAADI. This CDR3 comprises 17 residues. V lost 3 bases to trimming and J lost 2 bases; unmatched junction nucleotides: 11. The CDR3 sequence is CASSDLAELGYTDTQYF. CDR3 DNA sequence: TGCGCCAGCAGTGATCTAGCGGAACTTGGGTACACAGATACGCAGTATTTT.

This clonotype was detected ten times or more. The chain uses TRBV9 and TRBJ2-7; no reliable D call. The germline V gene encodes CDR1 SGDLS and CDR2 YYNGEE. This CDR3 has 13 residues. V was clipped by 3 bases and J by 4 bases, with 11 bases between them. CDR3: CASSAGLGYEQYF. In nucleotides, the CDR3 is TGTGCCAGCAGCGCCGGCCTGGGGTACGAGCAGTACTTC.

This clonotype appeared many times. V is TRBV3-1 and J is TRBJ1-3; D unresolved. This CDR3 contains 16 residues. Germline loops: CDR1 LGHDT, CDR2 YNNKEL (reference sequence). The germline V and J ends were trimmed by 5 bases and 2 bases, with 16 bases remaining between them. The CDR3 loop is CASSSLGLTAGNTIYF. The CDR3, as DNA: TGTGCCAGCAGCTCACTTGGACTGACCGCTGGAAACACCATATATTTT.

This clonotype was picked up one time. This likely reflects a read error, since a far larger clone is one base away. The chain carries TRBV11-2 and TRBJ2-7; 7 nucleotides agree with TRBD2. Germline trimming cut 3 bases from V and 7 bases from J; bases unmatched to any gene: 6. Per the germline V gene, CDR1 is SGHAT and CDR2 is FQNNGV. This CDR3 is built from 13 residues. CDR3 amino acids: CASSLEAGVEQYF. The CDR3 region has the DNA TGTGCCAGCAGCTTGGAGGCGGGGGTGGAGCAGTACTTC.